A single sample is the source of the 22 T cell receptor beta chains below, sequenced in a study of T-cell memory formation after mild COVID-19. TCRdb analysed the 5' RACE reads with MiXCR anew, one entry per CDR3 protein. The sample holds 68,000 or so distinct CDR3 sequences, approximately 16% seen once. Specimen: PBMCs or a T cell subset sorted from them (not recorded which). The receptors here all came from an adult woman who had mild COVID-19 (a few samples of this study predate the infection). Cell type and time point are not known.

The rearrangement joins TRBV7-8 to TRBJ2-2; the match to TRBD1 covers 7 bases. J lost 3 bases, V lost 5 bases, and 9 bases had no gene match. This CDR3 comprises 16 residues. Germline V gene sequence: CDR1 SGHVS, CDR2 FQNEAQ. As DNA, the CDR3 is TGTGCCAGCAGCCTTTCGGACAGGCGATACACCGGGGAGCTGTTTTTT. This gives the protein CASSLSDRRYTGELFF.

V gene TRBV4-3 combines with J gene TRBJ2-7; D gene unclear. The CDR3 length is 13 residues. The germline CDR1 and CDR2 sequences are LGHNA and YSLEER. V was shortened by 4 bases and J by 0 bases, with 7 bases between the two germline ends. The CDR3 region is CASSLTRSYEQYF. As DNA, the CDR3 is TGCGCCAGCAGCCTCACACGCTCCTACGAGCAGTACTTC.

This clonotype was detected ten times or more. The J gene is TRBJ2-1, the V gene TRBV11-2, with D tentatively TRBD1 (6 bases). The CDR3 has 17 amino acids. Germline values: CDR1 SGHAT, CDR2 FQNNGV. V was pared by 1 base and J by 3 bases, with 16 bases between. CDR3 region: CASSLGRQVLYYNEQFF. CDR3 coding DNA: TGTGCCAGCAGCTTAGGACGACAGGTACTTTACTACAATGAGCAGTTCTTC.

The DNA for the CDR3 is TGCAGCGTTGAAAGGGTGTGGGTCAGGGGATCAGGTGGCTACACCTTC. Translating it yields CSVERVWVRGSGGYTF. The V and J genes are TRBV29-1 and TRBJ1-2; tentatively, D is TRBD1 (6 bases). Trimming left V 2 bases short and J 7 bases short, with 23 bases between. Germline values: CDR1 SQVTM, CDR2 ANQGSEA. The CDR3 runs 16 residues. Looking up the rest from reference TRBV29-1 and TRBJ1-2 gives the full variable domain: SAVISQKPSRDICQRGTSLTIQCQVDSQVTMMFWYRQQPGQSLTLIATANQGSEATYESGFVIDKFPISRPNLTFSTLTVSNMSPEDSSIYLCSVERVWVRGSGGYTFGSGTRLTVV.

The chain is built from TRBV4-1 and TRBJ2-1; D remains unclear. The V gene lost 1 base and the J gene lost 4 bases, with 14 bases spanning the gap. Germline V gene data show CDR1 as MGHRA and CDR2 as YSYEKL. The CDR3 runs to 16 residues. This CDR3 reads CASSQAPRITYNEQFF. CDR3 sequence (DNA): TGCGCCAGCAGCCAAGCCCCGAGGATTACATACAATGAGCAGTTCTTC.

This clonotype appeared a few times. The J gene is TRBJ2-7, the V gene TRBV7-8, with D unresolved. V was pared by 2 bases and J by 2 bases, with 10 bases between. Germline V gene lookup returns CDR1 SGHVS and CDR2 FQNEAQ. The CDR3 loop spans 14 amino acids. The CDR3 reads CASSLPSFPYEQYF. DNA of the CDR3: TGTGCCAGCAGCTTACCATCCTTCCCCTACGAGCAGTACTTC.

Here the CDR3 reads CASVGTAGNEKLFF. Here the CDR3 DNA reads TGTGCCAGCGTGGGGACAGCGGGTAATGAAAAACTGTTTTTT. The rearrangement uses TRBV7-9 and TRBJ1-4, with 7 nucleotides matching TRBD1. Germline loops: CDR1 SEHNR, CDR2 FQNEAQ (reference sequence). The junction had 7 bases not matched to a gene; V was cut back by 8 bases and J by 4 bases. The CDR3 has 14 residues.

The J gene is TRBJ2-1, the V gene TRBV7-8; 7 bases agree with TRBD2. Germline V gene sequence: CDR1 SGHVS, CDR2 FQNEAQ. V dropped 1 base and J dropped 0; count of bases not matched to a gene: 3. The CDR3 covers 16 residues. The CDR3 nucleotides read TGTGCCAGCAGCTTAGGGGAGGGCAGCTCCTACAATGAGCAGTTCTTC. It is translated as CASSLGEGSSYNEQFF.

This clonotype appeared a few times. V is TRBV7-9 and J is TRBJ1-4; D is perhaps TRBD1 (5 bases). CDR1 is SEHNR, CDR2 FQNEAQ, per germline (reference sequence). Trimming removed 3 bases at V and 7 bases at J, with 15 bases between. The CDR3 has 15 amino acids. In DNA, the CDR3 is TGTGCCAGCAGCTTTTTAATCGGAGGGGTTGAAAAACTGTTTTTT. The encoded protein is CASSFLIGGVEKLFF.

The V call is TRBV4-1, the J call TRBJ1-5, with D possibly TRBD1 on 6 matching bases. The V gene's germline CDR1 is MGHRA and CDR2 YSYEKL. V dropped 0 bases and J dropped 2 bases, with 11 bases sitting between them. CDR3 length: 16 residues. The chain's CDR3 is CASSQDRRGGNQPQHF. CDR3 sequence (DNA): TGCGCCAGCAGCCAAGATCGAAGGGGGGGCAATCAGCCCCAGCATTTT.

This clonotype turned up a few times. The chain recombines TRBV20-1 with TRBJ2-7; 11 nucleotides line up with TRBD1. The CDR3 totals 16 residues. CDR1 is DFQATT, CDR2 SNEGSKA, per germline (reference sequence). The junction had 11 bases not matched to a gene; V was cut back by 0 bases and J by 7 bases. The CDR3 nucleotides are TGCAGTGCTAGAGATTCCCCCGGGACAGGGGGTCGAGAGCAGTACTTC. Amino acids: CSARDSPGTGGREQYF.

In its sample, this clonotype was seen a few times. The J gene is TRBJ1-6, the V gene TRBV7-8, with TRBD1 matching over 9 bases. Per germline, CDR1 SGHVS and CDR2 FQNEAQ. The V segment lost 2 bases and the J segment 7 bases; nucleotides outside the gene matches: 6. The CDR3 is 16 residues long. CDR3 bases: TGTGCCAGCAGCTTATACCTACAGGGGGCGAATTCACCCCTCCACTTT. Translation gives CASSLYLQGANSPLHF.

The chain joins TRBV9 to TRBJ1-1; no reliable D call. The CDR3 is 15 residues long. V was pared by 4 bases and J by 1 base, with 14 bases between. The V gene's germline CDR1 is SGDLS and CDR2 YYNGEE. This chain's CDR3 is CASSLRTGWNTEAFF. The CDR3 DNA reads as TGTGCCAGCAGCCTCCGGACCGGATGGAACACTGAAGCTTTCTTT.

The rearrangement links TRBV7-9 to TRBJ2-2, with no clear D. Germline assignment: CDR1 SEHNR and CDR2 FQNEAQ (reference sequence). Between the trimmed V and J ends, which lost 9 bases and 0 bases, there was a span of 11 bases. The length of the CDR3 is 14 residues. CDR3 loop: CASTGLANTGELFF. DNA for the CDR3: TGTGCCAGTACCGGGCTCGCGAACACCGGGGAGCTGTTTTTT.

The V gene is TRBV6-6, the J gene TRBJ1-5; 7 bases align to TRBD1. This CDR3 spans 14 amino acids. J lost 5 bases, V lost 6 bases, and 7 bases had no gene match. Germline loops: CDR1 MNHNY, CDR2 SVGAGI (reference sequence). CDR3 nucleotides: TGTGCCAGCAGGCCACAGGGGTTCCATCAGCCCCAGCATTTT. It encodes CASRPQGFHQPQHF.

Only a few counts were recorded for this clonotype. This chain connects TRBV6-5 to TRBJ2-1, with TRBD2 as a possible D gene (6 bases). V gave up 2 bases and J gave up 9 bases, with 11 bases separating them. The germline V gene has CDR1 MNHEY and CDR2 SVGAGI. The CDR3 totals 13 residues. CDR3 sequence reads: CASSYAAGPEQFF. The DNA of the CDR3 is TGTGCCAGCAGTTACGCGGCGGGACCTGAGCAGTTCTTC.

V and J are TRBV7-2 and TRBJ2-7; weak D call: TRBD2 (5 bases). CDR3 length equals 14 residues. V lost 7 bases to trimming and J lost 3 bases, with 16 bases between them. The germline V gene has CDR1 SGHTA and CDR2 FQGNSA. CDR3 amino acids: CASTSPGRIYEQYF. The CDR3, as DNA: TGTGCCAGCACCTCTCCGGGGAGAATCTACGAGCAGTACTTC.

This clonotype was detected ten times or more. This sequence joins TRBV19 and TRBJ1-5; D remains unclear. The V gene's germline CDR1 is LNHDA and CDR2 SQIVND (reference sequence). The CDR3 is 13 amino acids. V lost 2 bases to trimming and J lost 4 bases, with 6 bases between them. CDR3 amino acids: CASSINHNQPQHF. The CDR3 DNA is TGTGCCAGTAGTATAAACCATAATCAGCCCCAGCATTTT.

This clonotype appeared many times. The chain links TRBV6-5 to TRBJ2-7; 10 bases are shared with TRBD1. Germline V gene lookup returns CDR1 MNHEY and CDR2 SVGAGI. The CDR3 runs 14 residues. V was clipped by 2 bases and J by 5 bases; unmatched bases: 3. Here the CDR3 DNA reads TGTGCCAGCAGTTACCGGACAGGGGGGGACGAGCAGTACTTC. It encodes CASSYRTGGDEQYF.

The chain joins TRBV29-1 to TRBJ2-1, with TRBD1 identical over 8 bases. V lost 0 bases to trimming and J lost 3 bases; unmatched junction nucleotides: 7. Germline V gene data show CDR1 as SQVTM and CDR2 as ANQGSEA. CDR3 length equals 16 residues. This chain's CDR3 is CSVEDVGQGRYNEQFF. The CDR3 DNA follows: TGCAGCGTTGAAGATGTAGGACAGGGACGCTACAATGAGCAGTTCTTC.

The chain is built from TRBV4-1 and TRBJ2-7; D may be TRBD2 (6 bases). The CDR3 spans 14 residues. Looked up from germline, CDR1 is MGHRA and CDR2 is YSYEKL. V was pared by 2 bases and J by 5 bases, with 13 bases between. CDR3 region: CASSQPGTSNEQYF. In nucleotides, the CDR3 is TGCGCCAGCAGCCAACCAGGGACTTCCAACGAGCAGTACTTC.

This clonotype has at least ten counts. The chain combines TRBV7-9 with TRBJ2-1; a possible D gene is TRBD1 (7 bases). CDR3 length equals 16 residues. Trimming removed 3 bases at V and 8 bases at J, with 20 bases between. The germline CDR1 and CDR2 sequences are SEHNR and FQNEAQ (reference sequence). The CDR3 bases are TGTGCCAGCAGCTTTGGGAGGACAGGTTCGAGGGATGAGCAGTTCTTC. Translation: CASSFGRTGSRDEQFF. Supplemented by reference TRBV7-9 and TRBJ2-1, the full variable domain reads DTGVSQNPRHKITKRGQNVTFRCDPISEHNRLYWYRQTLGQGPEFLTYFQNEAQLEKSRLLSDRFSAERPKGSFSTLEIQRTEQGDSAMYLCASSFGRTGSRDEQFFGPGTRLTVL.